This TCR beta chain was recovered during a study of vaccination and CD4 T cells after COVID-19. The V gene end was trimmed by 3 bases and the J gene end by 2 bases; junction bases not matched to a gene: 1. There are 13 residues in the CDR3. Germline assignment: CDR1 KGHSH and CDR2 LQKENI. Indicated treatment: roughly 10-day PBMC culture with coronavirus spike peptide pools or control peptides (ViraFEST assay). Note on this clonotype: The target antigen is unknown.

The Oncomine TCR Beta short-read assay sequenced DNA from cultured CD4+ T cells. MiXCR, run by TCRdb on the PCR reads, gives a single entry per CDR3 protein. This sample has 9,000 to 15,000 distinct CDR3 sequences, with 55% to 75% found just once. The V and J genes are TRBV18 and TRBJ2-7, with TRBD1 matching 7 bases. Sequencing used CD4+ T cells from blood, cultured in vitro. This clonotype was sampled from a human donor who had recovered from COVID-19. The chain's CDR3 is CASSPDRAYEQYF. The CDR3 nucleotides read TGTGCCAGCTCACCCGACAGGGCCTACGAGCAGTACTTC.